The rows below give T cell receptor beta chains drawn from one sample of a study of control samples from healthy donors and cancer patients. Measured with immunoSEQ multiplex PCR; TCRdb has only the in-frame clones, and not every one. The table lists roughly 70,000 clones, approximately 87% of them singletons. Sequencing was performed on blood. The origin of the receptors is a man aged 50-59 years in good health. CDR3s include the opening cysteine and the closing phenylalanine or tryptophan. The D gene is left open where the match is weak. Not all rows give a size; the values are once, few, many and, for expanded clones, a class.

D	size	J	V	length	DNA	CDR3
.	once	TRBJ2-7	TRBV28	14	TGTGCCAGCAGAGATCCGGAGATACCCTACGAGCAGTACTTC	CASRDPEIPYEQYF
TRBD2	.	TRBJ2-3	TRBV5-1	20	TGCGCCAGCAGCTGGACTAGCGGGGGGCTTCTGATTCACCCCACAGATACGCAGTATTTT	CASSWTSGGLLIHPTDTQYF
.	.	TRBJ2-3	TRBV7-3	15	TGTGCCAGCAGCCCCCAGTCCAGATCCACAGATACGCAGTATTTT	CASSPQSRSTDTQYF
TRBD2	once	TRBJ2-1	TRBV7-2	15	TGTGCCAGCAGCTCAGGACTAGCGTCCTACAATGAGCAGTTCTTC	CASSSGLASYNEQFF
TRBD1	.	TRBJ1-6	TRBV5-4	14	TGTGCCAGCAGCCTGGGACAGATCAATTCACCCCTCCACTTT	CASSLGQINSPLHF
.	.	TRBJ1-3	TRBV4-3	15	TGCGCCAGCAGCCAAGAGGGGGGAGATGGAAACACCATATATTTT	CASSQEGGDGNTIYF
.	.	TRBJ2-3	TRBV12-5	14	TGTGCTAGTGGTTTTACACTAGCTGGAGATACGCAGTATTTT	CASGFTLAGDTQYF
.	.	TRBJ1-2	TRBV19	16	TGTGCCAGTAGTATAGATGGAGGGGGGACTAACTATGGCTACACCTTC	CASSIDGGGTNYGYTF
TRBD2	few	TRBJ2-7	TRBV10-2	15	TGCGCCAGCAGGAACCCGGGACTAGCGGTCTACGAGCAGTACTTC	CASRNPGLAVYEQYF
.	.	TRBJ2-7	TRBV7-2	14	TGTGCCAGCAGCAAGGACTACGCCTCCTACGAGCAGTACTTC	CASSKDYASYEQYF
.	.	TRBJ2-4	TRBV6-8	13	TGTGCCAGCAGTACCCCATGCGAGGAGATTCAGTACTTC	CASSTPCEEIQYF
TRBD2	.	TRBJ2-1	TRBV7-3	15	TGTGCCAGCAGCACGGTTGGGACTAGCGTAAATGAGCAGTTCTTC	CASSTVGTSVNEQFF
.	.	TRBJ2-3	TRBV7-2	14	TGTGCCAGCAGCTTATCCACGCCACTGGAAACGCAGTATTTT	CASSLSTPLETQYF
.	.	TRBJ1-6	TRBV7-2	13	TGTGCCAGCAGCTCCCTTTTTAATTCACCCCTCCACTTT	CASSSLFNSPLHF
TRBD1	.	TRBJ2-7	TRBV9	15	TGTGCCAGCAGCGTAGGAGGGGGCGCCCCCTACGAGCAGTACTTC	CASSVGGGAPYEQYF
TRBD1	.	TRBJ1-4	TRBV13	14	TGTGCCAGCAGCCCACAGGGGCGCGGTGAAAAACTGTTTTTT	CASSPQGRGEKLFF
TRBD1	.	TRBJ1-3	TRBV7-8	14	TGTGCCAGCAGAAAAGACAGGGCTGGAAACACCATATATTTT	CASRKDRAGNTIYF
.	.	TRBJ1-5	TRBV10-2	16	TGCGCCAGCAGTGAATACAGGGATCTCAGCAATCAGCCCCAGCATTTT	CASSEYRDLSNQPQHF
.	.	TRBJ2-2	TRBV6-5	14	TGTGCCAGCAGTCTCGGGACAAACACCGGGGAGCTGTTTTTT	CASSLGTNTGELFF
.	.	TRBJ1-4	TRBV30	17	TGTGCCTGGAGTGCACAGATGACAGAGGGTCGGTGGGGAAAACTGTTTTTT	CAWSAQMTEGRWGKLFF
TRBD1	.	TRBJ1-2	TRBV19	13	TGTGCCAGTAAGGACAGGGCGAACTATGGCTACACCTTC	CASKDRANYGYTF
TRBD1	.	TRBJ2-1	TRBV7-7	15	TGTGCTAGCAGCTTAGCAATGGGACAGGGAGAAGAGCAGTTCTTC	CASSLAMGQGEEQFF
.	.	TRBJ2-1	TRBV6-4	16	TGTGCCAGCAGTGACTCGTTTCGCGGGGACCACAATGAGCAGTTCTTC	CASSDSFRGDHNEQFF